Presented here are 27 T cell receptor beta chains from one specimen sequenced in a study of cytotoxic CD8 clonotypes in ibrutinib-treated CLL. Here immunoSEQ multiplex PCR was the method, and the copy in TCRdb shows in-frame clones only, minus some. The sample has about 140,000 clones; approximately 80% are singletons. Sequencing was performed on PBMCs, taken after 36 months of ibrutinib treatment. All receptors derive from a human donor with chronic lymphocytic leukemia.

This chain uses TRBV10-3 with TRBJ2-1; 9 nucleotides agree with TRBD1. The CDR3 length is 17 residues. Germline V gives CDR1 ENHRY, CDR2 SYGVKD. With V trimmed by 2 bases and J by 7 bases, 12 bases remained unmatched. The CDR3, as DNA: TGTGCCATCAGTGAGCGCTTCCCGGGACAGGGAACGAATGAGCAGTTCTTC. Residues: CAISERFPGQGTNEQFF.

This clone was seen a few times. This chain joins TRBV5-1 and TRBJ1-2; D not resolved. The V gene's germline CDR1 is SGHRS and CDR2 YFSETQ. Trimming removed 1 base at V and 3 bases at J, with 13 bases between. CDR3 length equals 15 residues. CDR3: CASSLSGSLYYGYTF. Here the CDR3 DNA reads TGCGCCAGCAGCTTGAGCGGCAGTCTATACTATGGCTACACCTTC.

This clone was picked up a small number of times. The V gene is TRBV27, the J gene TRBJ2-7; 7 positions agree with TRBD2. Germline-derived CDR1 and CDR2 are MNHEY and SMNVEV (reference sequence). V was clipped by 0 bases and J by 4 bases; unmatched bases: 9. CDR3 length equals 16 residues. The chain's CDR3 is CASSLSMETSRYEQYF. The DNA of the CDR3 is TGTGCCAGCAGTTTATCGATGGAGACTAGCAGATACGAGCAGTACTTC.

The chain employs TRBV7-8 and TRBJ2-2; 10 bases match TRBD1. V dropped 5 bases and J dropped 4; count of bases not matched to a gene: 4. CDR1 SGHVS and CDR2 FQNEAQ come from the germline V gene. The CDR3 is 15 amino acids. CDR3 amino acids: CASSGTGAGTGELFF. The CDR3 nucleotides are TGTGCCAGCAGCGGGACAGGGGCGGGCACCGGGGAGCTGTTTTTT.

The genes are TRBV28 and TRBJ2-1; 8 positions agree with TRBD1. CDR1 is MDHEN, CDR2 SYDVKM, per germline. The CDR3 is made up of 13 amino acids. With 6 bases clipped from V and 8 bases from J, the junction kept 6 bases outside the gene matches. The CDR3 protein is CASSLRGRYEQFF. The CDR3 region has the DNA TGTGCCAGCAGCCTCAGGGGGCGCTATGAGCAGTTCTTC.

This clone was counted between two and nine times. The V gene is TRBV9, the J gene TRBJ2-3, with 14 bases fitting TRBD2. The V gene end was trimmed by 4 bases and the J gene end by 5 bases; junction bases not matched to a gene: 9. The CDR3 is made up of 17 amino acids. Germline loops: CDR1 SGDLS, CDR2 YYNGEE. CDR3 nucleotide sequence: TGTGCCAGCAGCCCACCGGGACTAGCGGGAGTTCGAGATACGCAGTATTTT. It encodes CASSPPGLAGVRDTQYF.

The chain combines TRBV6-5 with TRBJ1-1; 7 nucleotides agree with TRBD1. This CDR3 has 14 amino acids. J was trimmed by 1 base and V by 4 bases; bases with no gene match: 3. The V gene's germline CDR1 is MNHEY and CDR2 SVGAGI. The CDR3 sequence: CASSLRTGNTEAFF. CDR3 DNA sequence: TGTGCCAGCAGTTTACGGACAGGGAACACTGAAGCTTTCTTT.

The V and J genes are TRBV2 and TRBJ2-2; maybe TRBD1 (6 bases). From germline, CDR1 is SNHLY and CDR2 FYNNEI. The CDR3 is 15 residues long. The V end lost 6 bases, the J end lost 7 bases, and 18 bases lay between the germline ends. The CDR3: CASSPDRSGSGELFF. The DNA for the CDR3 is TGTGCCAGCAGCCCTGACAGGTCCGGCAGCGGGGAGCTGTTTTTT.

The CDR3 DNA reads as TGTGCTAGTGGTTTGGTACTGTTAGGACAGGGGAACACTGAAGCTTTCTTT. Amino acids: CASGLVLLGQGNTEAFF. This sequence joins TRBV12-5 and TRBJ1-1; 8 bases map to TRBD1. Germline assignment: CDR1 LGHNT and CDR2 FRNRAP. V trimming: 0 bases; J trimming: 1 base; junction bases outside the gene matches: 7. The CDR3 covers 17 residues.

This sequence joins TRBV10-2 and TRBJ2-1; 9 positions match TRBD2. Germline V lookup: CDR1 WSHSY, CDR2 SAAADI. The CDR3 spans 15 residues. Trimming cost V 6 bases and J 7 bases; bases outside gene matches: 10. The CDR3 coding sequence is TGCGCCAGCAGGGGATATAGCGGGAGTAGGAATGAGCAGTTCTTC. Translating it yields CASRGYSGSRNEQFF.

The chain employs TRBV11-3 and TRBJ2-4, with a tentative D call TRBD2 (6 bases). The ends were cut back, 5 bases at V and 6 bases at J, with 17 bases in the middle. Germline V gives CDR1 SGHNT, CDR2 YENEEA. This CDR3 has 15 residues. CDR3 sequence reads: CASSPDGGASNIQYF. The CDR3 DNA follows: TGTGCCAGCAGCCCTGACGGGGGAGCTTCAAACATTCAGTACTTC.

The rearrangement links TRBV5-6 to TRBJ2-2, with D hard to call. Trimming stripped 4 bases from V and 4 bases from J, with 11 bases between. The germline V gene has CDR1 SGHDT and CDR2 YYEEEE. CDR3 length: 14 residues. The CDR3 DNA follows: TGTGCCAGCAGCACAGTTGCGTTCACCGGGGAGCTGTTTTTT. Residues: CASSTVAFTGELFF.

There are a few counts of this clone. This chain connects TRBV2 to TRBJ1-4, with no clear D. The V gene lost 6 bases and the J gene lost 8 bases, with 10 bases spanning the gap. The CDR3 extends over 12 amino acids. Germline V gene data show CDR1 as SNHLY and CDR2 as FYNNEI. CDR3 DNA sequence: TGTGCCAGCAGGCGTATGGAGGAAAAACTGTTTTTT. It yields the protein CASRRMEEKLFF.

The chain couples TRBV7-9 to TRBJ1-2, with D tentatively TRBD1 (5 bases). V was clipped by 5 bases and J by 4 bases, with 11 bases between them. CDR3 size: 13 residues. The V gene's germline CDR1 is SEHNR and CDR2 FQNEAQ (reference sequence). CDR3 amino acids: CASSRLGPYGYTF. DNA for the CDR3: TGTGCCAGCAGCCGCCTGGGGCCCTATGGCTACACCTTC.

V and J are TRBV5-1 and TRBJ1-2, with D uncertain. CDR3 length: 11 amino acids. CDR1 is SGHRS and CDR2 is YFSETQ in the germline V gene. The germline V and J ends were trimmed by 6 bases and 4 bases, with 7 bases remaining between them. This CDR3 reads CASTVVYGYTF. The CDR3 DNA follows: TGCGCCAGCACGGTAGTCTATGGCTACACCTTC.

This clone turned up a few times. The V and J genes are TRBV18 and TRBJ2-1; the D is unclear. The CDR3 is made up of 16 amino acids. V was trimmed by 3 bases and J by 4 bases, leaving 16 bases between them. From germline, CDR1 is KGHSH and CDR2 LQKENI. The CDR3, as DNA: TGTGCCAGCTCACCCCGGGCGGCCCAGTATTACAATGAGCAGTTCTTC. Its protein is CASSPRAAQYYNEQFF.

The gene calls are TRBV10-3 and TRBJ2-7; 9 nucleotides line up with TRBD2. There are 15 residues in the CDR3. The junction had 3 bases not matched to a gene; V was cut back by 1 base and J by 2 bases. Germline V gene data show CDR1 as ENHRY and CDR2 as SYGVKD. The CDR3 DNA sequence: TGTGCCATCAGTGAGTGGCAGCGGGGGGCCTACGAGCAGTACTTC. Residues: CAISEWQRGAYEQYF.

The rearrangement joins TRBV19 to TRBJ2-1; 7 bases agree with TRBD2. The V gene end was trimmed by 6 bases and the J gene end by 6 bases; junction bases not matched to a gene: 11. The germline gives CDR1 LNHDA, CDR2 SQIVND (reference sequence). This CDR3 has 15 residues. CDR3 amino acids: CASRTGTILFNEQFF. CDR3 coding DNA: TGTGCCAGTAGAACCGGGACTATTCTCTTCAATGAGCAGTTCTTC.

The chain combines TRBV6-5 with TRBJ1-1; D remains unclear. The CDR3 loop spans 15 amino acids. V shed 0 bases and J shed 1 base, with 9 bases lying between them. CDR1 and CDR2 (germline): MNHEY, SVGAGI. CDR3 region: CASSYSEGTNTEAFF. The DNA for the CDR3 is TGTGCCAGCAGTTACTCTGAAGGAACGAACACTGAAGCTTTCTTT.

This chain uses TRBV7-9 with TRBJ1-1, with D perhaps TRBD1 (6 bases). This CDR3 is 16 amino acids long. CDR1 is SEHNR and CDR2 is FQNEAQ in the germline V gene (reference sequence). Trimming left V 2 bases short and J 3 bases short, with 16 bases between. The CDR3 nucleotides are TGTGCCAGCAGCTTATCTCCCGGGGGCGAGGACACTGAAGCTTTCTTT. Translating it yields CASSLSPGGEDTEAFF. Full variable domain (missing parts from reference TRBV7-9 and TRBJ1-1): DTGVSQNPRHKITKRGQNVTFRCDPISEHNRLYWYRQTLGQGPEFLTYFQNEAQLEKSRLLSDRFSAERPKGSFSTLEIQRTEQGDSAMYLCASSLSPGGEDTEAFFGQGTRLTVV.

The rearrangement joins TRBV2 to TRBJ2-7; D possibly corresponds to TRBD1 (5 bases). Germline V gene sequence: CDR1 SNHLY, CDR2 FYNNEI. Trimming took off 5 bases at V and 6 bases at J, with 14 bases between the two ends. The CDR3 contains 13 residues. CDR3: CASSTGQGLEQYF. CDR3 nucleotide sequence: TGTGCCAGCAGTACTGGCCAGGGTCTCGAGCAGTACTTC.

This clone appeared a few times. The chain joins TRBV6-1 to TRBJ2-7; tentatively, D is TRBD1 (6 bases). Germline values: CDR1 MNHNS, CDR2 SASEGT. CDR3 length: 13 residues. Trimming stripped 6 bases from V and 2 bases from J, with 11 bases between. The CDR3 sequence is CASRQGFTYEQYF. DNA for the CDR3: TGTGCCAGCAGGCAGGGGTTCACCTACGAGCAGTACTTC.

The V and J genes are TRBV13 and TRBJ2-3; 12 bases match TRBD2. The CDR3 is made up of 17 amino acids. With V trimmed by 5 bases and J by 0 bases, 6 bases remained unmatched. Germline V gene sequence: CDR1 PRHDT, CDR2 FYEKMQ (reference sequence). The CDR3 region is CASSETLAGGSTDTQYF. In nucleotides, the CDR3 is TGTGCCAGCAGCGAGACCCTAGCGGGAGGGAGCACAGATACGCAGTATTTT.

The rearrangement uses TRBV11-1 and TRBJ2-3, with 7 bases matching TRBD1. After removal of 1 base from V and 5 bases from J, the junction contained 3 bases not matched to a gene. Per the germline V gene, CDR1 is SGHAT and CDR2 is FQDESV (reference sequence). The CDR3 spans 14 residues. CDR3 residues: CASSLEQGLDTQYF. For the CDR3, the DNA is TGTGCCAGCAGCTTAGAACAGGGGTTAGATACGCAGTATTTT. The full variable domain, its missing parts supplied by reference TRBV11-1 and TRBJ2-3, is EAEVAQSPRYKITEKSQAVAFWCDPISGHATLYWYRQILGQGPELLVQFQDESVVDDSQLPKDRFSAERLKGVDSTLKIQPAELGDSAMYLCASSLEQGLDTQYFGPGTRLTVL.

V gene TRBV2 combines with J gene TRBJ1-2, with TRBD1 identical over 8 bases. J lost 9 bases, V lost 6 bases, and 24 bases had no gene match. This CDR3 has 18 residues. Germline V gene data show CDR1 as SNHLY and CDR2 as FYNNEI. The CDR3 DNA sequence: TGTGCCAGCAGCTATACCCCAGAAGAGGACAGGGTGGGGTTCCGCTACACCTTC. Amino acid sequence: CASSYTPEEDRVGFRYTF.

This clone was observed once. This chain connects TRBV10-3 to TRBJ2-1, with 11 positions matching TRBD2. CDR3 size: 16 residues. V was clipped by 3 bases and J by 4 bases; unmatched bases: 5. Germline V CDR1 and CDR2: ENHRY, SYGVKD. CDR3 sequence (DNA): TGTGCCATCAGTGACTACCTAGCGGGGGGTTACAATGAGCAGTTCTTC. It codes for CAISDYLAGGYNEQFF.

The CDR3, as DNA: TGTGCCAGCAGTCCCGCCCAGGGGACGATATGGGGCCACGAGCAGTACTTC. This codes for CASSPAQGTIWGHEQYF. The V call is TRBV27, the J call TRBJ2-7; D is perhaps TRBD1 (6 bases). Per the germline V gene, CDR1 is MNHEY and CDR2 is SMNVEV (reference sequence). The CDR3 loop spans 17 amino acids. V shed 5 bases and J shed 5 bases, with 25 bases lying between them.